This TCR beta chain was recorded in a study of cytomegalovirus exposure and HLA in healthy donors. Study outcomes and limitations: In a later analysis, compared with equally common non-associated chains, HLA-associated beta chains were more expanded.

The PCR had 60 Vbeta and 13 Jbeta primers. The table came from immunoSEQ multiplex PCR; TCRdb's copy has only in-frame clones and leaves some out. The table records 120,000 or so clones, roughly 80% of them present only once. Points on this clone: What it binds is unknown.

This CDR3 is built from 17 residues. CDR1 and CDR2 (germline): LGHNA, YSLEER. V was clipped by 0 bases and J by 9 bases; unmatched bases: 11. The source is a man aged 50-59 years in good health and CMV-seropositive. The specimen sequenced was PBMCs. This chain joins TRBV4-3 and TRBJ1-6, with TRBD1 identical over 7 bases. CDR3 in amino acids: CASSQDSRGQTGSPLHF. DNA of the CDR3: TGCGCCAGCAGCCAAGATTCAAGGGGACAGACGGGTTCACCCCTCCACTTT.